The T cell receptor (beta chain) described here comes from a study of blood T cell repertoires in COVID-19. Overall study context: Samples of COVID-19 (acute and convalescent) were obtained from the United States, Italy and Spain.

The length of the CDR3 is 13 residues. CDR1 is MNHNS, CDR2 SASEGT, per germline. Trimming cost V 0 bases and J 6 bases, with 9 bases left between them. As originally analysed: Nucleated cell counts were estimated from reference gene primer amplification. The data were produced by immunoSEQ multiplex PCR, yet TCRdb's version contains in-frame clones alone and is incomplete. The V and J calls and clone size were taken over from that table, and D and trimming were inferred from the DNA. The table records 100,000 to 150,000 clones, around 85% of them present only once. The V gene is TRBV6-1, the J gene TRBJ2-7; tentative D call: TRBD1 (6 bases). The sequence was obtained from a woman between 50 and 59 years old with acute or convalescent COVID-19. Sequenced input: peripheral blood. DNA for the CDR3: TGTGCCAGCAGTGAAGCGCACAGGGTCGAGCAGTACTTC. Its protein is CASSEAHRVEQYF.